This T cell receptor beta chain was observed in a study of identical twins (dated by TCRdb to 2015 to 2016). Some background on the complete study: The study deep-sequenced TCR alpha and beta repertoires from monozygotic twins, unrelated adults of various ages and cord blood to test whether fetal clonotypes persist. To rule out contamination, the twin experiments were replicated at different times with different library preparation protocols. What the authors observed across the whole study: Zero-insertion analyses could be partly confounded by invariant T cells such as MAIT and iNKT, though diverse VJ usage argued against such confounding for most clonotypes. Recombination models systematically underestimated out-of-frame TCR alpha sharing in monozygotic twins but agreed with sharing between unrelated individuals. The excess sharing between twins in beta out-of-frame sequences was weaker because fewer shared sequences reduced the signal-to-noise ratio. Compared with coincidental sharing between unrelated individuals, out-of-frame TCR alpha sequences shared between twins showed an excess of sequences with low generation probability. Abundant cord blood beta clonotypes carried fewer insertions; young adult naive repertoires showed a weaker similar trend, while memory repertoires showed none. Because the same donors could not be followed over many years, the conclusions depended on cross-sectional statistical analysis.

This clonotype showed up just a few times. This receptor's antigen is unknown. Base qualities are not recorded, but no much larger clone differs from it by a single base. Libraries were constructed by 5' RACE. Sequencing used an Illumina HiSeq 2000. A universal primer binding site was introduced by template switching, and a unique molecular identifier was present in the final cDNA, enabling accurate counting of TCR cDNA molecules. Specific primers in the conserved constant-segment region were used to synthesize first-strand cDNA for TCR alpha and beta chains. To control for contamination, each cDNA library was double barcoded with a SMART-Mk sample barcode plus Illumina barcodes. TruSeq adapter sequences along with Illumina sample barcodes were introduced in two successive PCR steps. Sequencing of the TCR alpha and beta cDNA libraries was done on the Illumina HiSeq platform using custom primers. Per the source publication's procedure: MiGEC was used to process raw reads and extract unique molecular identifiers, and MiXCR was used to find CDR3 positions. Recombination models were inferred per individual with the repgenHMM and IGoR tools using an EM algorithm. Shared clonotype analysis was performed with the tcR package in R, normalizing sharing by the product of cloneset sizes. To study raw recombination without the effects of thymic and clonal selection, out-of-frame nonproductive sequences were analyzed. TCRdb reprocessing: public reads trimmed at Q25 with fastp, clones called with MiXCR, in-frame beta chains kept. Rows with a matching CDR3 protein are joined into one entry that keeps the most common DNA and genes. The authors' filters were not applied to this entry. This sample lists 300,000 to 350,000 distinct CDR3 sequences; roughly an eighth were detected once. The leading ten clones occupy 7.2% of the sample.

V is trimmed back by 0 bases and J by 0 bases, and the junction contains 4 bases that no gene match accounts for. From the cysteine up to the phenylalanine, the CDR3 has a length of 16 residues. Just the 48-base CDR3 DNA is kept, in frame starting at base 1. CDR1 and CDR2, looked up from the germline V gene, are SQVTM and ANQGSEA. All donors were healthy Caucasians. Three pairs of female monozygotic twins, all aged roughly 18 to 29 years, were included in the twin cohort. Positive isolation kits from Invitrogen were used to isolate CD4+ and CD8+ T cell populations. These data are also associated with another study on yellow fever vaccine responses in identical twins. From that second study: According to the authors, the vaccine-induced T cell response in identical twins seemed to be partly convergent and partly specific to each individual. The study precisely tracked vaccine-responding T cell clones in identical twins.

Sequenced sample: CD8+ T cells sorted from blood. The receptor was derived from a woman aged 18-35 years in good health. The receptor chain draws on TRBV29-1 and TRBJ2-1; 8 bases in the junction line up with TRBD2. The CDR3: CSVEDPREGSYNEQFF. The DNA reads TGCAGCGTTGAAGATCCCCGGGAGGGCTCCTACAATGAGCAGTTCTTC.